A single sample is the source of the 31 T cell receptor beta chains below, sequenced in a study of T-cell memory formation after mild COVID-19. MiXCR, applied by TCRdb to the 5' RACE reads, yields one record per CDR3 protein. The sample records tens of thousands of distinct CDR3 sequences, roughly 12% being singletons. Sequencing input: PBMCs or a T cell subset sorted from them (not recorded which). The receptors were gathered from a man aged 18 to 30 who had mild COVID-19 (a few samples of this study predate the infection). Cell type and time point are not known.

The chain employs TRBV20-1 and TRBJ2-2, with 10 positions matching TRBD1. The CDR3 sequence is 15 residues long. Trimming removed 3 bases from V and 6 bases from J; junction bases left unmatched: 7. Germline CDR1 and CDR2: DFQATT and SNEGSKA (reference sequence). CDR3 DNA: TGCAGTGCTAGGGCCCCGGACAGGGGGGCCGGGGAGCTGTTTTTT. It codes for CSARAPDRGAGELFF.

This clonotype was counted at least ten times. The chain recombines TRBV5-1 with TRBJ2-5, with D possibly being TRBD1 or TRBD2 (6 bases each). This CDR3 is 15 amino acids long. The V end was cut by 2 bases, the J end by 2 bases, with 13 bases between. CDR1 is SGHRS and CDR2 is YFSETQ in the germline V gene. CDR3 residues: CASSLGQGRQETQYF. Here the CDR3 DNA reads TGCGCCAGCAGCTTAGGGCAGGGGAGGCAAGAGACCCAGTACTTC.

In this sample, this clonotype turned up many times. This chain joins TRBV7-6 and TRBJ2-1, with TRBD2 matching 10 bases. The germline V gene has CDR1 SGHVS and CDR2 FNYEAQ. V gave up 5 bases and J gave up 7 bases; unmatched junction bases: 8. There are 15 residues in the CDR3. The CDR3 nucleotides are TGTGCCAGCAGCGCGTCTAGCGGGGGTATGAATGAGCAGTTCTTC. This codes for CASSASSGGMNEQFF.

There are a few counts of this clonotype. The chain is built from TRBV11-2 and TRBJ1-6, with D uncertain. Germline loops: CDR1 SGHAT, CDR2 FQNNGV. The CDR3 totals 14 residues. V dropped 2 bases and J dropped 8 bases, with 10 bases sitting between them. In nucleotides, the CDR3 is TGTGCCAGCAGCTTACTGGATATGGATTCACCCCTCCACTTT. Its protein is CASSLLDMDSPLHF.

This clonotype was picked up a small number of times. The chain carries TRBV6-2 or TRBV6-3 and TRBJ2-1; D remains unclear. Trimming pared 4 bases from V and 0 bases from J, leaving 4 bases between. Per germline, CDR1 MNHEY and CDR2 SVGEGT. CDR3 size: 13 residues. The DNA of the CDR3 is TGTGCCAGCAGTTCTAGCTCCTACAATGAGCAGTTCTTC. This gives the protein CASSSSSYNEQFF.

Only a few counts were recorded for this clonotype. J is TRBJ1-5 and V is TRBV19, with D possibly being TRBD1 (6 bases). The length of the CDR3 is 14 residues. Germline-derived CDR1 and CDR2 are LNHDA and SQIVND (reference sequence). V lost 3 bases to trimming and J lost 6 bases, with 12 bases between them. The CDR3 coding sequence is TGTGCCAGTAGTATCGGGGGGCCCGGTCAGCCCCAGCATTTT. It codes for CASSIGGPGQPQHF.

The chain uses TRBV12-3 or TRBV12-4 and TRBJ2-1; D unresolved. The ends were cut back, 2 bases at V and 7 bases at J, with 9 bases in the middle. The CDR3 runs 13 residues. The CDR3 bases are TGTGCCAGCAGTTTACCTGGTCGGAATGAGCAGTTCTTC. Residues: CASSLPGRNEQFF.

This clonotype was seen only a few times. V gene TRBV7-8 combines with J gene TRBJ1-2, with D possibly TRBD1 on 6 matching bases. CDR3 length: 13 residues. V was shortened by 4 bases and J by 8 bases, with 14 bases between the two germline ends. Germline CDR1 is SGHVS and CDR2 is FQNEAQ. In nucleotides, the CDR3 is TGTGCCAGCAGCTCCCAGGGGACTCGGGGCTACACCTTC. Its translation: CASSSQGTRGYTF.

This chain uses TRBV4-3 with TRBJ2-1, with D maybe TRBD1 (5 bases). CDR3 size: 16 residues. CDR1 is LGHNA, CDR2 YSLEER, per germline. V dropped 1 base and J dropped 0 bases, with 10 bases sitting between them. CDR3 coding DNA: TGCGCCAGCAGCCAAGTTGGGGCCAGCTCCTACAATGAGCAGTTCTTC. This sequence encodes CASSQVGASSYNEQFF.

This clonotype has only a few counts. The chain has TRBV5-1 and TRBJ1-6, with D tentatively TRBD1 (5 bases). V shed 0 bases and J shed 9 bases, with 16 bases lying between them. From germline, CDR1 is SGHRS and CDR2 YFSETQ. The CDR3 extends over 16 amino acids. CDR3 bases: TGCGCCAGCAGCTTGGGACAGTCACCAACGGGTTCACCCCTCCACTTT. Translation: CASSLGQSPTGSPLHF.

J is TRBJ1-5 and V is TRBV4-3; D is possibly TRBD1 (6 bases). Germline V CDR1 and CDR2: LGHNA, YSLEER. Between the trimmed V and J ends, which lost 0 bases and 7 bases, there was a span of 13 bases. The length of the CDR3 is 15 residues. The CDR3 reads CASSQDPTGKQPQHF. In DNA, the CDR3 is TGCGCCAGCAGCCAAGATCCAACAGGGAAGCAGCCCCAGCATTTT.

About this clonotype itself: At one of its ends the junction is not consistent with the germline gene, which may arise from a read error. The V gene is TRBV7-3, the J gene TRBJ2-5; no clear D. Germline CDR1 SGHTA, CDR2 FQGTGA. The CDR3 has 9 amino acids. CDR3 nucleotide sequence: TGTGCCAGCAGCTTGGGCCCCCCCTTC. Translation gives CASSLGPPF.

This clonotype was seen at least ten times. This chain joins TRBV5-1 and TRBJ2-5; possibly TRBD1 for D (6 bases). Trimming stripped 4 bases from V and 2 bases from J, with 12 bases between. Looked up from germline, CDR1 is SGHRS and CDR2 is YFSETQ. The CDR3 sequence is 14 residues long. The CDR3 DNA follows: TGCGCCAGCAGCCGGGGACACAATCAAGAGACCCAGTACTTC. It codes for CASSRGHNQETQYF.

This clonotype occurred many times. The chain uses TRBV6-1 and TRBJ2-7; 7 bases align to TRBD1. The ends lost 1 base at V and 0 bases at J; junction bases unmatched: 6. CDR1 MNHNS and CDR2 SASEGT come from the germline V gene. CDR3 length: 16 residues. CDR3 protein: CASSEEAGDSSYEQYF. In DNA, the CDR3 is TGTGCCAGCAGTGAAGAGGCAGGGGACAGCTCCTACGAGCAGTACTTC.

This clonotype is large. The V and J genes are TRBV4-1 and TRBJ2-1; TRBD2 agrees at 7 bases. V trimming: 1 base; J trimming: 0 bases; junction bases outside the gene matches: 0. Germline V gives CDR1 MGHRA, CDR2 YSYEKL. CDR3 length: 15 residues. In DNA, the CDR3 is TGCGCCAGCAGCCAAGCGGGGGGCTCCTACAATGAGCAGTTCTTC. Encoded protein: CASSQAGGSYNEQFF.

This clonotype was recorded at least ten times. This chain uses TRBV5-1 with TRBJ2-2; TRBD1 agrees at 7 bases. The V segment lost 4 bases and the J segment 1 base; nucleotides outside the gene matches: 4. Germline CDR1 is SGHRS and CDR2 is YFSETQ. The CDR3 has 15 amino acids. The CDR3 sequence is CASSPRTGNTGELFF. Here the CDR3 DNA reads TGCGCCAGCAGCCCTCGGACAGGGAACACCGGGGAGCTGTTTTTT.

This clonotype has a count of ten or more. This rearrangement joins TRBV20-1 to TRBJ2-7; D gene uncertain. V was shortened by 3 bases and J by 4 bases, with 7 bases between the two germline ends. The CDR3 is made up of 11 amino acids. In germline, CDR1 is DFQATT, CDR2 SNEGSKA (reference sequence). The CDR3 is CSASKQYEQYV. The DNA for the CDR3 is TGCAGTGCTAGTAAGCAGTACGAGCAGTACGTC.

This clonotype was counted a few times. The chain recombines TRBV3-1 with TRBJ2-3; TRBD2 is a possible D gene (5 bases). Trimming left V 4 bases short and J 6 bases short, with 11 bases between. CDR3 size: 13 residues. Germline CDR1 reads LGHDT; CDR2 reads YNNKEL (reference sequence). Here the CDR3 DNA reads TGTGCCAGCAGCCTGAGAGGGCCGGATACGCAGTATTTT. It codes for CASSLRGPDTQYF.

The J gene is TRBJ2-1, the V gene TRBV27; 7 bases fit TRBD2. Unmatched junction bases numbered 11, after V lost 5 bases and J lost 10 bases. Germline loops: CDR1 MNHEY, CDR2 SMNVEV (reference sequence). The CDR3 loop spans 14 amino acids. In DNA form, the CDR3 reads TGTGCCAGCAGTCGCCCCGGGACTATCAACGAGCAGTTCTTC. Its translation: CASSRPGTINEQFF.

This clonotype has a handful of counts. The genes are TRBV5-1 and TRBJ1-6; D gene uncertain. This CDR3 contains 15 residues. Trimming took off 0 bases at V and 8 bases at J, with 12 bases between the two ends. Germline V gene lookup returns CDR1 SGHRS and CDR2 YFSETQ. CDR3 DNA: TGCGCCAGCAGCTTGGGGGTCGTCGGGGATTCACCCCTCCACTTT. Protein product: CASSLGVVGDSPLHF.

This clonotype was detected many times. The rearrangement uses TRBV2 and TRBJ2-1; D is unresolved. The germline V gene has CDR1 SNHLY and CDR2 FYNNEI. This CDR3 is 14 amino acids long. Trimming removed 10 bases from V and 2 bases from J, with 15 bases in between. In DNA form, the CDR3 reads TGTGCCACCGAAGCCTCTGCGGCCTACAATGAGCAGTTCTTC. Its protein is CATEASAAYNEQFF.

In its sample, this clonotype was seen a few times. The rearrangement uses TRBV11-1 and TRBJ2-5; 7 bases agree with TRBD1. CDR3 length: 13 amino acids. The V gene's germline CDR1 is SGHAT and CDR2 FQDESV (reference sequence). V shed 5 bases, J shed 3 bases, and the junction held 3 bases outside the gene matches. The CDR3 here is CASSHGTEETQYF. The CDR3 DNA is TGTGCCAGCAGCCATGGGACAGAAGAGACCCAGTACTTC.

At least ten counts were recorded for this clonotype. V is TRBV20-1 and J is TRBJ2-5; 9 nucleotides match TRBD2. The length of the CDR3 is 14 residues. The germline CDR1 and CDR2 sequences are DFQATT and SNEGSKA (reference sequence). The V and J ends lost 0 bases and 4 bases, in that order; junction bases with no gene match: 3. The CDR3 bases are TGCAGTGCTAGAGATCTAGCGGGGATAGAGACCCAGTACTTC. Its protein is CSARDLAGIETQYF.

At least ten counts were recorded for this clonotype. V is TRBV6-2 or TRBV6-3 and J is TRBJ2-1, with D uncertain. The germline CDR1 and CDR2 sequences are MNHEY and SVGEGT. V lost 2 bases to trimming and J lost 8 bases, with 10 bases between them. The CDR3 runs 13 residues. The CDR3 is CASSYAQRYEQFF. CDR3 nucleotide sequence: TGTGCCAGCAGTTACGCGCAAAGGTATGAGCAGTTCTTC.

The V call is TRBV10-2, the J call TRBJ2-1, with a weak D call TRBD1 (6 bases). The CDR3 contains 16 residues. CDR1 is WSHSY and CDR2 is SAAADI in the germline V gene. V dropped 3 bases and J dropped 7 bases, with 19 bases sitting between them. The CDR3 here is CASSDLGTPSVNEQFF. CDR3 coding DNA: TGCGCCAGCAGTGATCTCGGGACACCCTCAGTGAATGAGCAGTTCTTC.

This clonotype was counted ten times or more. V is TRBV6-6 and J is TRBJ2-7; D unclear. The CDR3 spans 13 residues. The germline gives CDR1 MNHNY, CDR2 SVGAGI (reference sequence). With 4 bases removed from V and 8 bases from J, the gap between germline ends came to 15 bases. The CDR3 here is CASSSGGVPKQYV. In DNA form, the CDR3 reads TGTGCCAGCAGTTCAGGTGGTGTCCCGAAGCAGTACGTC.

The chain combines TRBV18 with TRBJ2-5; TRBD1 matches at 7 bases. The CDR3 is made up of 14 amino acids. Germline lookup yields CDR1 KGHSH and CDR2 LQKENI. The V and J ends lost 3 bases and 4 bases, in that order; junction bases with no gene match: 5. CDR3 in amino acids: CASSPTAGGETQYF. The CDR3 nucleotides are TGTGCCAGCTCACCTACGGCAGGGGGAGAGACCCAGTACTTC.

The CDR3 DNA sequence: TGTGCCAGCAGCTCATCAGGGTCGGCCAAAAACATTCAGTACTTC. Translation: CASSSSGSAKNIQYF. This chain connects TRBV7-9 to TRBJ2-4, with a possible D match to TRBD1 (5 bases). V dropped 4 bases and J dropped 1 base, with 11 bases sitting between them. This CDR3 is built from 15 residues. Looked up from germline, CDR1 is SEHNR and CDR2 is FQNEAQ (reference sequence).

This clonotype occurred a few times. The chain combines TRBV7-2 with TRBJ1-1; D unresolved. Germline V gene sequence: CDR1 SGHTA, CDR2 FQGNSA. V was cut by 5 bases and J by 3 bases, with 4 bases left in between. CDR3 size: 11 residues. CDR3 amino acids: CASSPYTEAFF. The CDR3 DNA reads as TGTGCCAGCAGCCCCTACACTGAAGCTTTCTTT.

This chain uses TRBV27 with TRBJ2-5, with no clear D. There are 13 residues in the CDR3. V was shortened by 3 bases and J by 2 bases, with 7 bases between the two germline ends. Germline lookup yields CDR1 MNHEY and CDR2 SMNVEV (reference sequence). The CDR3 loop reads CASSFDAQETQYF. CDR3 nucleotides: TGTGCCAGCAGTTTCGATGCTCAAGAGACCCAGTACTTC.

This clonotype has a handful of counts. The chain links TRBV6-6 to TRBJ2-1; D remains unclear. The germline CDR1 and CDR2 sequences are MNHNY and SVGAGI (reference sequence). The CDR3 contains 13 residues. The V end lost 2 bases, the J end lost 6 bases, and 8 bases lay between the germline ends. The CDR3 sequence is CASSYVSSNEQFF. CDR3 nucleotides: TGTGCCAGCAGTTACGTCTCTAGCAATGAGCAGTTCTTC.